These T cell receptor beta chains were read from a single sample in a study of blood T cell repertoires in COVID-19. TCRdb's table, derived via immunoSEQ multiplex PCR, lists solely in-frame clones and lacks some. Of some 230,000 clones in the sample, around 84% were seen once. Sample: peripheral blood. These receptors all stem from a woman in her sixties who had recovered from COVID-19. Each CDR3 is given with its conserved first and last residue. The order of the fields is clone size, J gene, V gene, D gene, CDR3 DNA, CDR3 protein. The D gene is left open where the match is weak. Clone size is given for some rows only: seen once, a few or many times, or a class if the clone is expanded.

. TRBJ1-5 TRBV5-6 TRBD1 TGTGCCAGCAGTTGGGGACAGGGGGAAAATCAGCCCCAGCATTTT CASSWGQGENQPQHF
few TRBJ1-5 TRBV21-1 . TGTGCCAGCAGCAAAGCCCGTTGGGGGGTAAGCAATCAGCCCCAGCATTTT CASSKARWGVSNQPQHF
. TRBJ2-5 TRBV21-1 . TGTGCCAGCAAGGGGGCAGGCCAGACCCAGTACTTC CASKGAGQTQYF
once TRBJ1-1 TRBV7-9 TRBD1 TGTGCCAGCAGTCCCTTCCGGGTCTCAGGGGGCTCGGCTGAAGCTTTCTTT CASSPFRVSGGSAEAFF
. TRBJ1-2 TRBV29-1 . TGCAGCGTTCGCGGGGGGGCAAACTATGGCTACACCTTC CSVRGGANYGYTF
. TRBJ2-3 TRBV5-1 TRBD1 TGCGCCAGCAGCACAACAGGGGTATACGATACGCAGTATTTT CASSTTGVYDTQYF
. TRBJ1-4 TRBV2 TRBD1 TGTGCCAGCAGTAGACAGGGGACAACTAATGAAAAACTGTTTTTT CASSRQGTTNEKLFF
. TRBJ2-2 TRBV19 TRBD2 TGTGCCAGTAGTGCAAACACAGTTAGCGGGAGGCGGGTCGGGGAGCTGTTTTTT CASSANTVSGRRVGELFF
. TRBJ2-7 TRBV6-5 TRBD2 TGTGCCAGCAGTCCGAGCGGGGGGGCTTTCGAGCAGTACTTC CASSPSGGAFEQYF
. TRBJ1-3 TRBV7-9 TRBD1 TGTGCCAGCAGCTTAGCCGACAGGGTATATGGAAACACCATATATTTT CASSLADRVYGNTIYF
. TRBJ2-7 TRBV5-4 . TGTGCCAGCAGCTTGGACACAGCCTACGAGCAGTACTTC CASSLDTAYEQYF
. TRBJ1-2 TRBV2 TRBD1 TGTGCCAGCAGTGAAGCGGGGGGGACAGGGCGTTTCTTTAACTATGGCTACACCTTC CASSEAGGTGRFFNYGYTF
. TRBJ1-6 TRBV5-8 TRBD1 TGTGCCAGCAGTCGGACAGGCGTGAACAATTCACCCCTCCACTTT CASSRTGVNNSPLHF
. TRBJ2-2 TRBV13 TRBD2 TGTGCCAGCAGCACATCTAGCGGGGGGGCCACCGGGGAGCTGTTTTTT CASSTSSGGATGELFF
. TRBJ1-5 TRBV4-1 . TGCGCCAGCAGCCAAATACTGTTTCCTGATCAGCCCCAGCATTTT CASSQILFPDQPQHF
. TRBJ2-1 TRBV4-2 TRBD2 TGTGCCAGCAGCCAAAGTCCCATGACTAGCGGGGGGGAGAGCTCCTACAATGAGCAGTTCTTC CASSQSPMTSGGESSYNEQFF
. TRBJ2-5 TRBV6-6 TRBD2 TGTGCCAGCAGTTACACAGGTAGCGGGGGCCAAGAGACCCAGTACTTC CASSYTGSGGQETQYF
. TRBJ2-1 TRBV7-2 . TGTGCCAGCAGCCAAGACGGCAGCGAGAGCTCCTACAATGAGCAGTTCTTC CASSQDGSESSYNEQFF
. TRBJ1-3 TRBV4-1 . TGCGCCAGCAGCCAAAGCAGGTGGCCTGGAAACACCATATATTTT CASSQSRWPGNTIYF
. TRBJ2-3 TRBV9 TRBD2 TGTGCCAGCAGCCCACTAGCGGTTCAAGCGGATACGCAGTATTTT CASSPLAVQADTQYF
. TRBJ2-1 TRBV5-4 . TGTGCCAGCAGCGGCCGGGACTTTGAGTACAATGAGCAGTTCTTC CASSGRDFEYNEQFF
. TRBJ2-5 TRBV25-1 . TGTGCCAGCAGTGAATTAAACCAAGAGACCCAGTACTTC CASSELNQETQYF
. TRBJ2-5 TRBV3-1/TRBV3-2 . TGTGCCAGCACCCGGCGGGGATCGCAAGAGACCCAGTACTTC CASTRRGSQETQYF
. TRBJ2-5 TRBV3-1/TRBV3-2 . TGTGCCAGCAGCCAAGAAGGCGCTCTCGGGGAGACCCAGTACTTC CASSQEGALGETQYF
. TRBJ2-5 TRBV7-9 . TGTGCCACGAAAACAGGAGACGTAATCCTGAAAGAGACCCAGTACTTC CATKTGDVILKETQYF
. TRBJ2-5 TRBV7-9 . TGTGCCAGCAGCTTAGATCAGGGTTGGGAGACCCAGTACTTC CASSLDQGWETQYF
. TRBJ1-5 TRBV7-6 TRBD1 TGTGCCAGCAGCTTATATTCAGGGGGAGGTCAGCCCCAGCATTTT CASSLYSGGGQPQHF
. TRBJ1-5 TRBV19 . TGTGCCAGTAGTTGGGGGGTCAATCAGCCCCAGCATTTT CASSWGVNQPQHF
. TRBJ1-5 TRBV18 TRBD1 TGTGCCAGCTCACCAGCCGGGACAGGGGGAGATCAGCCCCAGCATTTT CASSPAGTGGDQPQHF
. TRBJ2-3 TRBV18 TRBD1 TGTGCCAGCTCCCGGGACAGGACAGATACGCAGTATTTT CASSRDRTDTQYF
once TRBJ1-4 TRBV4-1 TRBD1 TGCGCCAGCAGCCAAAATGGAGGGGCAGGGGGCCTGGAAAAACTGTTTTTT CASSQNGGAGGLEKLFF
. TRBJ1-2 TRBV18 TRBD1 TGTGCCAGCTCACCAGACAGGGTCAACTATGGCTACACCTTC CASSPDRVNYGYTF
. TRBJ2-1 TRBV7-2 TRBD2 TGTGCCAGCAGCTTAGATCCTGGGACTAGTGAGTTCTTC CASSLDPGTSEFF
. TRBJ1-5 TRBV3-1/TRBV3-2 TRBD1 TGTGTCAGCAGCCAAGGGGGCGGGAAGCCCCAGCATTTT CVSSQGGGKPQHF
. TRBJ2-7 TRBV5-1 TRBD1 TGCGCCAGCAGCTTGGATTTCCGGACAGGGATAGCCGAGCAGTACTTC CASSLDFRTGIAEQYF
few TRBJ2-7 TRBV3-1/TRBV3-2 TRBD1 TGTGCCAGCAGCGTTGATCTTCGGGACAGGCTCGAGCAGTACTTC CASSVDLRDRLEQYF
. TRBJ1-1 TRBV15 . TGTGCCACCAGCAAAGATTTATTACTAGCTTTCTTT CATSKDLLLAFF
. TRBJ1-1 TRBV5-6 . TGTGCCAGCAGCTTGGGAGGCGCCGGTGAAGCTTTCTTT CASSLGGAGEAFF
. TRBJ1-3 TRBV29-1 . TGCAGCGTTCGAGGCGCCGGAGACACCATATATTTT CSVRGAGDTIYF
few TRBJ1-5 TRBV6-5 . TGTGCCAGCAACAAACAGGGCAGCAATCAGCCCCAGCATTTT CASNKQGSNQPQHF
few TRBJ1-1 TRBV4-2 . TGTGCCAGCAGCCAAGATACCCCCCTCGAGGCGGTGGTCACTGAAGCTTTCTTT CASSQDTPLEAVVTEAFF
. TRBJ1-4 TRBV30 . TGTGCCTGGAACAGGGACCTTGAAAAACTGTTTTTT CAWNRDLEKLFF
few TRBJ1-3 TRBV7-2 TRBD1 TGTGCCAGCAGCTTAAGTACAGGGGCGATGAACTCTGGAAACACCATATATTTT CASSLSTGAMNSGNTIYF